This record looks at one T cell receptor (beta chain) sequence and its context. This sample stems from a study of technical replicates of blood from four donors. Germline V gene sequence: CDR1 LNHNV, CDR2 YYDKDF (reference sequence). Trimming stripped 0 bases from V and 7 bases from J, with 4 bases between. The CDR3 is made up of 12 amino acids. The repertoire was sequenced with immunoSEQ multiplex PCR; TCRdb's copy has only in-frame clones and lacks some. The table records roughly 16,000 clones, 80% to 90% of them present only once. This TCR was sampled from a human donor in good health. The V and J genes are TRBV15 and TRBJ2-1; D is unclear. The specimen was PBMCs. The CDR3 region is CATSRDRNEQFF. The CDR3 DNA reads as TGTGCCACCAGCAGAGACCGTAATGAGCAGTTCTTC.